The 18 T cell receptor beta chains reported below all come from one sample, sequenced in a study of shared clonotypes between healthy human individuals. Measured with immunoSEQ multiplex PCR; TCRdb has only the in-frame clones, and not every one. The profile shows a few million clones, around nine tenths of them singletons. Sequencing input: naive CD4+ T cells sorted from blood. Subset given: CD45RA+ positively selected. These receptors were taken from a man aged 18 to 35 in good health.

This chain links TRBV7-2 with TRBJ2-3; 12 bases are shared with TRBD2. The CDR3 has 18 amino acids. Germline assignment: CDR1 SGHTA and CDR2 FQGNSA. V lost 3 bases to trimming and J lost 1 base; unmatched junction nucleotides: 8. This CDR3 reads CASSFLPPSGGGTDTQYF. The CDR3 DNA is TGTGCCAGCAGCTTTCTCCCACCTAGCGGGGGGGGCACAGATACGCAGTATTTT.

This clone was found once. This chain uses TRBV30 with TRBJ2-5; TRBD2 might be the D (5 bases). CDR1 and CDR2 (germline): GTSNPN, SVGIG (reference sequence). The V gene lost 4 bases and the J gene lost 5 bases, with 8 bases spanning the gap. The CDR3 length is 11 residues. CDR3 coding DNA: TGTGCCTGGATAGCGTATGAGACCCAGTACTTC. Its protein is CAWIAYETQYF.

J is TRBJ2-2 and V is TRBV10-1, with 7 nucleotides matching TRBD1. From germline, CDR1 is WNHNN and CDR2 SYGVQD (reference sequence). The CDR3 consists of 16 residues. V lost 2 bases to trimming and J lost 3 bases; unmatched junction nucleotides: 6. The CDR3 DNA reads as TGCGCCAGCAGTGAGGACAGGGAACTGGACACCGGGGAGCTGTTTTTT. Translated: CASSEDRELDTGELFF.

As for this clone: This same CDR3 is encoded by further DNA sequences in the sample. The V and J genes are TRBV11-2 and TRBJ2-3, with 8 bases lining up with TRBD2. Unmatched junction bases numbered 4, after V lost 1 base and J lost 1 base. CDR3 length: 16 residues. Germline assignment: CDR1 SGHAT and CDR2 FQNNGV. As DNA, the CDR3 is TGTGCCAGCAGCTTAGCAGGAGCGGGAGGCACAGATACGCAGTATTTT. It specifies CASSLAGAGGTDTQYF. Full variable domain (rest looked up from reference TRBV11-2 and TRBJ2-3): EAGVAQSPRYKIIEKRQSVAFWCNPISGHATLYWYQQILGQGPKLLIQFQNNGVVDDSQLPKDRFSAERLKGVDSTLKIQPAKLEDSAVYLCASSLAGAGGTDTQYFGPGTRLTVL.

In the case of this clone: This same CDR3 is encoded by further DNA sequences in the sample. The V call is TRBV2, the J call TRBJ1-6; D gene unclear. This CDR3 spans 11 amino acids. Germline loops: CDR1 SNHLY, CDR2 FYNNEI. V was clipped by 1 base and J by 10 bases, with 2 bases between them. This chain's CDR3 is CASSEGSPLHF. The CDR3 coding sequence is TGTGCCAGCAGTGAAGGGTCACCCCTCCACTTT.

The CDR3 DNA is TGTGCCAGTAGTCCCGACAGATCCCCTGGGGAGACCCAGTACTTC. Its translation: CASSPDRSPGETQYF. The chain carries TRBV19 and TRBJ2-5; weak D call: TRBD1 (5 bases). Germline assignment: CDR1 LNHDA and CDR2 SQIVND (reference sequence). The CDR3 loop spans 15 amino acids. V was clipped by 5 bases and J by 5 bases, with 18 bases between them.

The table lists this clone with a count of one. The chain uses TRBV11-2 and TRBJ2-7, with 8 bases that match TRBD2. Per germline, CDR1 SGHAT and CDR2 FQNNGV. The CDR3 is made up of 16 amino acids. V dropped 5 bases and J dropped 1; count of bases not matched to a gene: 10. DNA of the CDR3: TGTGCCAGCAGCCCGCCGGGGGGGGCGGAATCCTACGAGCAGTACTTC. This gives the protein CASSPPGGAESYEQYF.

V is TRBV5-1 and J is TRBJ1-3; possible D gene TRBD1, 6 bases. The CDR3 totals 16 residues. Trimming removed 4 bases at V and 2 bases at J, with 16 bases between. Looked up from germline, CDR1 is SGHRS and CDR2 is YFSETQ. The CDR3 loop is CASSGGGRTTGNTIYF. Here the CDR3 DNA reads TGCGCCAGCAGCGGAGGGGGACGGACCACTGGAAACACCATATATTTT. The full variable domain, rest sourced from reference TRBV5-1 and TRBJ1-3, is KAGVTQTPRYLIKTRGQQVTLSCSPISGHRSVSWYQQTPGQGLQFLFEYFSETQRNKGNFPGRFSGRQFSNSRSEMNVSTLELGDSALYLCASSGGGRTTGNTIYFGEGSWLTVV.

Worth noting for this clone: Sequence at one end of the junction differs from germline and may be a read error. This chain uses TRBV9 with TRBJ2-1; D is perhaps TRBD1 (5 bases). The germline V gene encodes CDR1 SGDLS and CDR2 YYNGEE. The CDR3 consists of 12 residues. The CDR3 DNA reads as TGTGCCAGCAGCGTCGACAGTCTCCCCAGGGTCTTC. Translation gives CASSVDSLPRVF.

The chain carries TRBV2 and TRBJ2-5, with TRBD1 identical over 9 bases. This CDR3 comprises 15 residues. The junction had 9 bases not matched to a gene; V was cut back by 5 bases and J by 5 bases. CDR1 and CDR2 (germline): SNHLY, FYNNEI. CDR3 amino acids: CASSKPGQGTETQYF. CDR3 bases: TGTGCCAGCAGTAAGCCGGGACAGGGAACGGAGACCCAGTACTTC.

The count of this clone is one. The sample carries other DNA sequences with the same CDR3. The rearrangement links TRBV30 to TRBJ2-5; no clear D gene. Trimming removed 2 bases from V and 5 bases from J, with 6 bases in between. There are 11 residues in the CDR3. Per germline, CDR1 GTSNPN and CDR2 SVGIG (reference sequence). CDR3 DNA: TGTGCCTGGAGTCTCGTGGAGACCCAGTACTTC. It is translated as CAWSLVETQYF.

The CDR3, as DNA: TGTGCCAGCTCACGGGAGGGGGCCCGAACTGAAGCTTTCTTT. It specifies CASSREGARTEAFF. V gene TRBV18 combines with J gene TRBJ1-1; 7 nucleotides match TRBD1. The germline V gene has CDR1 KGHSH and CDR2 LQKENI. The CDR3 consists of 14 residues. V was pared by 4 bases and J by 5 bases, with 7 bases of the junction left unmatched.

About this clone itself: This CDR3 is also generated by other DNA sequences in the sample. This chain connects TRBV6-5 to TRBJ1-5, with TRBD1 identical over 8 bases. CDR3 length equals 13 residues. The V and J ends lost 5 bases and 4 bases, in that order; junction bases with no gene match: 1. Germline V gene sequence: CDR1 MNHEY, CDR2 SVGAGI. The CDR3 sequence is CASSRQGNQPQHF. DNA for the CDR3: TGTGCCAGCAGTAGACAGGGGAATCAGCCCCAGCATTTT.

The CDR3, as DNA: TGTGCCACGTGGACAGCGATCTCTGGGGCCAACGTCCTGACTTTC. Its protein product is CATWTAISGANVLTF. The chain employs TRBV6-5 and TRBJ2-6, with D possibly being TRBD1 (6 bases). V was clipped by 10 bases and J by 0 bases, with 13 bases between them. The CDR3 has 15 residues. Germline V gives CDR1 MNHEY, CDR2 SVGAGI.

The CDR3 bases are TGTGCCAGCAGCTACAGGGATCCAAACACTGAAGCTTTCTTT. This encodes CASSYRDPNTEAFF. The gene calls are TRBV27 and TRBJ1-1; maybe TRBD1 (6 bases). The V and J ends lost 6 bases and 2 bases respectively, with 13 bases between them. The CDR3 runs 14 residues. Germline V CDR1 and CDR2: MNHEY, SMNVEV (reference sequence).

This chain connects TRBV7-2 to TRBJ1-5, with D maybe TRBD1 (6 bases). Trimming cost V 5 bases and J 4 bases, with 15 bases left between them. CDR3 length equals 15 residues. The germline V gene encodes CDR1 SGHTA and CDR2 FQGNSA. The chain's CDR3 is CASSDTQGQNQPQHF. The CDR3 DNA is TGTGCCAGCAGCGACACACAGGGCCAGAATCAGCCCCAGCATTTT.

The genes are TRBV6-1 and TRBJ2-7; TRBD2 agrees at 10 bases. There are 14 residues in the CDR3. The germline CDR1 and CDR2 sequences are MNHNS and SASEGT. With V trimmed by 5 bases and J by 7 bases, 8 bases remained unmatched. In DNA, the CDR3 is TGTGCCAGCAGTAAGCGGGAGGGCAGCTGGGAGCAGTACTTC. Protein: CASSKREGSWEQYF.

The rearrangement uses TRBV28 and TRBJ2-7, with D possibly being TRBD2 (6 bases). Germline V gene sequence: CDR1 MDHEN, CDR2 SYDVKM. Trimming took off 2 bases at V and 2 bases at J, with 10 bases between the two ends. The CDR3 length is 14 residues. CDR3 amino acids: CASSLHGTPYEQYF. DNA of the CDR3: TGTGCCAGCAGTTTACACGGGACTCCCTACGAGCAGTACTTC. The complete variable domain, with remaining parts taken from reference TRBV28 and TRBJ2-7, reads DVKVTQSSRYLVKRTGEKVFLECVQDMDHENMFWYRQDPGLGLRLIYFSYDVKMKEKGDIPEGYSVSREKKERFSLILESASTNQTSMYLCASSLHGTPYEQYFGPGTRLTVT.